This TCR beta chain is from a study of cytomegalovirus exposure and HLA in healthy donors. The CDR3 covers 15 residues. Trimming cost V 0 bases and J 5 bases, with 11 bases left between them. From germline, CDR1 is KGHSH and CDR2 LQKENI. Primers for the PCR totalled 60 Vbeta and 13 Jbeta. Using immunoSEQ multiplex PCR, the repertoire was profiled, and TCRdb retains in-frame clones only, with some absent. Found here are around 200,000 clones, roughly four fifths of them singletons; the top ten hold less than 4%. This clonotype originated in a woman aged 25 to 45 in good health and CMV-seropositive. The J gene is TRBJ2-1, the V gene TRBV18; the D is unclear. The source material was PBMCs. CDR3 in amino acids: CASSPPLLNDNEQFF. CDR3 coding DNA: TGTGCCAGCTCACCACCCCTACTAAATGACAATGAGCAGTTCTTC.